The 20 T cell receptor beta chains presented below share a single source sample, sequenced in a study of T-cell memory formation after mild COVID-19. One entry per CDR3 protein results from TCRdb running MiXCR on the 5' RACE reads. The sample consists of 550,000 to 600,000 distinct CDR3 sequences, 17% of them appearing once. Sequences were obtained from PBMCs or a T cell subset sorted from them (not recorded which). The source of these receptors is an adult woman who had mild COVID-19 (a few samples of this study predate the infection). Cell type and time point are not known.

The V and J genes are TRBV7-6 and TRBJ2-2; weak D call: TRBD2 (5 bases). The CDR3 runs to 17 residues. In germline, CDR1 is SGHVS, CDR2 FNYEAQ. V dropped 1 base and J dropped 6 bases, with 18 bases sitting between them. The CDR3 loop is CASSLGAEGWRAGELFF. The CDR3 DNA reads as TGTGCCAGCAGCTTAGGAGCGGAAGGGTGGCGAGCCGGGGAGCTGTTTTTT.

This clonotype was seen only a few times. V and J are TRBV5-1 and TRBJ1-1, with a tentative D call TRBD1 (6 bases). Germline V gives CDR1 SGHRS, CDR2 YFSETQ. This CDR3 region has 15 residues. Trimming removed 1 base at V and 3 bases at J, with 13 bases between. The DNA for the CDR3 is TGCGCCAGCAGCTTGTACGGGGGGCCGGACACTGAAGCTTTCTTT. Amino acid sequence: CASSLYGGPDTEAFF.

There are a few counts of this clonotype. The CDR3 is CASSLTTGFMNTEAFF. The DNA of the CDR3 is TGCGCCAGCAGCCTGACCACAGGGTTTATGAACACTGAAGCTTTCTTT. The rearrangement links TRBV5-1 to TRBJ1-1, with a tentative D call TRBD1 (6 bases). CDR1 and CDR2 from the germline V gene are SGHRS and YFSETQ. The CDR3 has 16 residues. V lost 4 bases and J 0 bases, leaving 16 bases between the germline ends. Using reference TRBV5-1 and TRBJ1-1 for the parts outside the CDR3, the full variable domain is KAGVTQTPRYLIKTRGQQVTLSCSPISGHRSVSWYQQTPGQGLQFLFEYFSETQRNKGNFPGRFSGRQFSNSRSEMNVSTLELGDSALYLCASSLTTGFMNTEAFFGQGTRLTVV.

This clonotype was found many times. The chain has TRBV7-3 and TRBJ2-3; tentatively, D is TRBD1 (5 bases). CDR3 length: 16 amino acids. Germline CDR1 SGHTA, CDR2 FQGTGA. The V gene lost 2 bases and the J gene lost 3 bases, with 15 bases spanning the gap. CDR3 residues: CASSLLGQEVTDTQYF. In DNA, the CDR3 is TGTGCCAGCAGCTTACTTGGACAAGAGGTGACAGATACGCAGTATTTT.

There are a few counts of this clonotype. The genes are TRBV28 and TRBJ1-1; D may be TRBD1 (6 bases). CDR3 size: 14 residues. Germline values: CDR1 MDHEN, CDR2 SYDVKM. Trimming shortened V by 8 bases and J by 5 bases, and 18 bases separated the two germline ends. The CDR3 is CASHGSRTETEAFF. DNA of the CDR3: TGTGCCAGCCACGGCTCCCGGACAGAAACTGAAGCTTTCTTT.

The chain combines TRBV3-1 with TRBJ2-3; D is uncertain. The CDR3 contains 13 residues. The ends were cut back, 1 base at V and 8 bases at J, with 10 bases in the middle. Germline lookup yields CDR1 LGHDT and CDR2 YNNKEL (reference sequence). In nucleotides, the CDR3 is TGTGCCAGCAGCCAAGTCCCAAAGGGTACGCAGTATTTT. Its translation is CASSQVPKGTQYF.

This clonotype was counted at least ten times. The gene calls are TRBV5-1 and TRBJ2-2, with TRBD1 as a possible D gene (6 bases). This CDR3 has 15 residues. CDR1 is SGHRS, CDR2 YFSETQ, per germline. With 1 base removed from V and 2 bases from J, the gap between germline ends came to 9 bases. CDR3 coding DNA: TGCGCCAGCAGCTTGACAGGGCCAAACACCGGGGAGCTGTTTTTT. Translated, it gives CASSLTGPNTGELFF.

The chain uses TRBV15 and TRBJ1-1; TRBD1 matches at 12 bases. In germline, CDR1 is LNHNV, CDR2 YYDKDF (reference sequence). The CDR3 has 17 amino acids. Unmatched junction bases numbered 2, after V lost 0 bases and J lost 0 bases. In DNA, the CDR3 is TGTGCCACCAGCAGAGATAGGGACAGGGGGCTGAACACTGAAGCTTTCTTT. It is translated as CATSRDRDRGLNTEAFF.

The chain links TRBV24-1 to TRBJ2-2, with no clear D. Trimming removed 2 bases at V and 6 bases at J, with 0 bases between. Per germline, CDR1 KGHDR and CDR2 SFDVKD. The CDR3 runs to 11 residues. The CDR3 sequence is CATSDSGELFF. As DNA, the CDR3 is TGTGCCACCAGTGATTCCGGGGAGCTGTTTTTT.

This clonotype showed up many times. The chain links TRBV25-1 to TRBJ2-1; D call uncertain. The V end was cut by 3 bases, the J end by 7 bases, with 16 bases between. The CDR3 length is 15 residues. Germline V lookup: CDR1 MGHDK, CDR2 SYGVNS. The CDR3: CASSDRDGLGNEQFF. The CDR3 DNA follows: TGTGCCAGCAGTGATCGCGACGGTCTAGGGAATGAGCAGTTCTTC. The variable domain in full, with the rest retrieved from reference TRBV25-1 and TRBJ2-1, is EADIYQTPRYLVIGTGKKITLECSQTMGHDKMYWYQQDPGMELHLIHYSYGVNSTEKGDLSSESTVSRIRTEHFPLTLESARPSHTSQYLCASSDRDGLGNEQFFGPGTRLTVL.

J is TRBJ1-2 and V is TRBV24-1; 7 bases match TRBD1. Germline V gene sequence: CDR1 KGHDR, CDR2 SFDVKD. V shed 0 bases, J shed 5 bases, and the junction held 5 bases outside the gene matches. The CDR3 has 15 amino acids. In nucleotides, the CDR3 is TGTGCCACCAGTGATTTGCCCTCCAGGGGGTATGGCTACACCTTC. It specifies CATSDLPSRGYGYTF.

The chain joins TRBV7-2 to TRBJ2-2; D is unresolved. CDR3 size: 15 residues. The V gene lost 1 base and the J gene lost 2 bases, with 8 bases spanning the gap. The germline CDR1 and CDR2 sequences are SGHTA and FQGNSA. In nucleotides, the CDR3 is TGTGCCAGCAGCTTAGTAGGCGGAAACACCGGGGAGCTGTTTTTT. Translation gives CASSLVGGNTGELFF.

This clonotype was recorded a few times. V is TRBV15 and J is TRBJ2-7; 12 bases align to TRBD2. CDR3 length equals 15 residues. CDR1 is LNHNV, CDR2 YYDKDF, per germline (reference sequence). The trim removed 3 bases at V and 7 bases at J, leaving 7 bases unmatched. The chain's CDR3 is CATSSSGLAGGEQYF. CDR3 nucleotide sequence: TGTGCCACCAGCAGTTCGGGACTAGCGGGTGGAGAGCAGTACTTC.

This sequence joins TRBV12-3 or TRBV12-4 and TRBJ2-1; D might be TRBD1 or TRBD2, each matching 6 bases. The CDR3 is made up of 15 amino acids. V was cut by 4 bases and J by 7 bases, with 17 bases left in between. CDR3 in amino acids: CASSSLAGEENEQFF. The CDR3 bases are TGTGCCAGCAGTTCCTTGGCAGGGGAGGAGAATGAGCAGTTCTTC.

The V and J genes are TRBV9 and TRBJ1-4; TRBD1 might be the D (5 bases). The CDR3 has 18 residues. Trimming pared 4 bases from V and 0 bases from J, leaving 19 bases between. Germline V gene data show CDR1 as SGDLS and CDR2 as YYNGEE. In DNA form, the CDR3 reads TGTGCCAGCAGCTCCCCCCGAGGGGACCCTACAACTAATGAAAAACTGTTTTTT. It encodes CASSSPRGDPTTNEKLFF.

The CDR3 region is CASSLVSGGEQYF. CDR3 bases: TGTGCCAGCAGCTTAGTTTCGGGGGGCGAGCAGTACTTC. The chain joins TRBV7-8 to TRBJ2-7; 7 positions match TRBD2. Germline-derived CDR1 and CDR2 are SGHVS and FQNEAQ. V dropped 1 base and J dropped 6; count of bases not matched to a gene: 3. The CDR3 is made up of 13 amino acids. Together with reference TRBV7-8 and TRBJ2-7, the CDR3 gives the full variable domain: GAGVSQSPRYKVAKRGQDVALRCDPISGHVSLFWYQQALGQGPEFLTYFQNEAQLDKSGLPSDRFFAERPEGSVSTLKIQRTQQEDSAVYLCASSLVSGGEQYFGPGTRLTVT.

CDR3 region: CASSLDPGAEDTQYF. The CDR3, as DNA: TGTGCCAGCAGCTTGGATCCAGGGGCTGAAGATACGCAGTATTTT. This rearrangement joins TRBV5-6 to TRBJ2-3; D perhaps matches TRBD1 (6 bases). Trimming removed 0 bases at V and 5 bases at J, with 13 bases between. Germline V gene sequence: CDR1 SGHDT, CDR2 YYEEEE. This CDR3 has 15 amino acids.

This clonotype has just a few counts. The V and J genes are TRBV5-1 and TRBJ2-7; the D gene is possibly TRBD2 (5 bases). Trimming took off 5 bases at V and 7 bases at J, with 37 bases between the two ends. Germline V gene lookup returns CDR1 SGHRS and CDR2 YFSETQ. The CDR3 totals 20 residues. As DNA, the CDR3 is TGCGCCAGCAGTCTTAACTTGAGGTCGGCGAGGTTGACGGGAATCTTGGAGCAGTACTTC. Translation gives CASSLNLRSARLTGILEQYF.

The chain carries TRBV7-3 and TRBJ2-7, with D tentatively TRBD1 (5 bases). Germline V gene sequence: CDR1 SGHTA, CDR2 FQGTGA. V was trimmed by 1 base and J by 3 bases, leaving 13 bases between them. The length of the CDR3 is 15 residues. CDR3 bases: TGTGCCAGCAGCTTAATGGCTGGGGCCGGCTACGAGCAGTACTTC. It codes for CASSLMAGAGYEQYF.

The chain links TRBV5-1 to TRBJ1-1; 10 nucleotides line up with TRBD1. The germline gives CDR1 SGHRS, CDR2 YFSETQ. The CDR3 totals 15 residues. Trimming cost V 4 bases and J 0 bases; bases outside gene matches: 3. CDR3 residues: CASSTGQGLNTEAFF. The CDR3 DNA is TGCGCCAGCAGCACGGGACAGGGGCTGAACACTGAAGCTTTCTTT.